Below are 5 T cell receptor beta chains sequenced from a single sample in a study of regulatory T cells in long-lasting Graves disease (dated by TCRdb to about 2021). The time point label on this specimen signifies: persistent/refractory GD, antithyroid drugs over 5 years with positive TRAb. For both TCR sequencing and RNA sequencing, RNA was extracted from PBMCs using TRIzol. Receptor libraries were prepared by multiplex PCR. TCRdb lists the instrument as Illumina HiSeq 4000. CDR3 regions were amplified by Arm-PCR with iRepertoire HTBI primers to construct TCR beta libraries. TCRdb ran its own pipeline on the public reads, namely fastp trimming at Q25 and MiXCR clone calling, and kept in-frame beta chains. CDR3 protein sequences are deduplicated, and each keeps its most common genes and DNA. The sample data list about 470,000 distinct CDR3 sequences, and roughly 20% of these were observed just once. The ten largest clones take up approximately 8% of the sample.

The sequenced sample was peripheral blood mononuclear cells (PBMCs), obtained when the disease was refractory, from a patient treated with antithyroid drugs. Receptor source: a female donor with Graves disease.

This chain connects TRBV7-9 to TRBJ2-3; D gene unclear. The CDR3 is made up of 15 amino acids. The ends were cut back, 6 bases at V and 1 base at J, with 14 bases in the middle. Germline V gene data show CDR1 as SEHNR and CDR2 as FQNEAQ (reference sequence). The CDR3 coding sequence is TGTGCCAGCAGTTCTAGGGTTACCCGCACAGATACGCAGTATTTT. It codes for CASSSRVTRTDTQYF.

In this sample, this clonotype turned up many times. The V and J genes are TRBV5-4 and TRBJ2-7; the D gene could be TRBD1 or TRBD2 (5 bases each). This CDR3 contains 14 residues. Per the germline V gene, CDR1 is SGHNT and CDR2 is YYREEE (reference sequence). V lost 4 bases, J lost 6 bases, and 17 bases lay in between. DNA for the CDR3: TGTGCCAGCAGCCAGCCGGGACGCGCGGTCGAGCAGTACTTC. This encodes CASSQPGRAVEQYF.

This clonotype was detected ten times or more. V and J are TRBV6-1 and TRBJ1-1; 7 bases align to TRBD1. The V and J ends lost 5 bases and 3 bases, in that order; junction bases with no gene match: 6. Germline CDR1 and CDR2: MNHNS and SASEGT. The CDR3 is 14 amino acids. Here the CDR3 reads CASSQRQGYTEAFF. The CDR3 coding sequence is TGTGCCAGCAGTCAGCGACAGGGCTACACTGAAGCTTTCTTT.

The CDR3 sequence: CAWREQGRLSEKLFF. The CDR3 bases are TGTGCCTGGAGGGAGCAGGGAAGATTGAGTGAAAAACTGTTTTTT. The rearrangement joins TRBV30 to TRBJ1-4; tentative D call: TRBD1 (5 bases). The CDR3 totals 15 residues. Per the germline V gene, CDR1 is GTSNPN and CDR2 is SVGIG (reference sequence). Deletions cut 3 bases from V and 7 bases from J, with 18 bases between.

This clonotype has more than one count but fewer than ten. The chain has TRBV20-1 and TRBJ2-7; TRBD2 agrees at 9 bases. This CDR3 region has 12 residues. V shed 7 bases and J 7 bases; nucleotides not matched to a gene: 8. Germline V gene data show CDR1 as DFQATT and CDR2 as SNEGSKA (reference sequence). The CDR3 here is CSGVAGVYEQYF. In DNA form, the CDR3 reads TGCAGTGGGGTAGCGGGAGTATATGAGCAGTACTTC.